One and the same sample provided the 25 T cell receptor beta chains below, sequenced in a study of T-cell reconstitution after alpha-beta-depleted transplantation in children (dated by TCRdb to 2016 to 2017). The protocol used for the library was PCR. Sequencing instrument: Illumina HiSeq 2500. To normalize quantification of the TCRbeta repertoire, the TCR libraries were built with molecular barcoding that relied on unique molecular identifiers. TCRdb applied fastp at Q25 and MiXCR to the public reads, then kept only in-frame beta chains. For every CDR3 protein sequence, its rows merge into one entry that carries the most common genes and DNA. For this sample the table gives around 450,000 distinct CDR3 sequences, of which roughly 10% were detected only once. The top ten hold around 2.2% of the sample. Read against the paper, the sample's treatment or condition label means: allogeneic hematopoietic cell transplantation with graft depleted of TCRalphabeta T cells and CD19 B cells.

Sequences were derived from PBMCs, sampled before TCRalphabeta/CD19-depleted stem cell transplant. All receptors derive from a child between 2 and 9 years old with inherited bone marrow failure, due to receive a stem cell transplant.

This clonotype was observed many times. V usage is TRBV12-3 or TRBV12-4 and J usage is TRBJ2-7; no clear D gene. Trimming stripped 3 bases from V and 5 bases from J, with 11 bases between. This CDR3 spans 13 amino acids. The CDR3 is CASSLWQIDEQYF. The CDR3 DNA reads TGTGCCAGCAGTTTGTGGCAGATCGACGAGCAGTACTTC.

This clonotype was picked up many times. The J gene is TRBJ2-3, the V gene TRBV5-4; 7 bases line up with TRBD2. V was pared by 0 bases and J by 6 bases, with 7 bases of the junction left unmatched. The CDR3 contains 15 residues. Germline CDR1 and CDR2: SGHNT and YYREEE (reference sequence). The CDR3 loop reads CASSLEGGRRDTQYF. CDR3 nucleotide sequence: TGTGCCAGCAGCTTGGAGGGCGGGAGACGGGATACGCAGTATTTT. The variable domain in full, with the rest retrieved from reference TRBV5-4 and TRBJ2-3, is ETGVTQSPTHLIKTRGQQVTLRCSSQSGHNTVSWYQQALGQGPQFIFQYYREEENGRGNFPPRFSGLQFPNYSSELNVNALELDDSALYLCASSLEGGRRDTQYFGPGTRLTVL.

This clonotype was picked up a small number of times. This chain joins TRBV20-1 and TRBJ2-1; D call uncertain. Deletions cut 2 bases from V and 9 bases from J, with 8 bases between. The germline V gene encodes CDR1 DFQATT and CDR2 SNEGSKA (reference sequence). CDR3 size: 11 residues. In DNA, the CDR3 is TGCAGTGCTAGATGGGGAATTGAGCAGTTCTTC. Protein sequence: CSARWGIEQFF.

The table lists this clonotype with many counts. The rearrangement links TRBV27 to TRBJ1-2, with 9 nucleotides matching TRBD1. The germline V gene encodes CDR1 MNHEY and CDR2 SMNVEV (reference sequence). The trim removed 9 bases at V and 8 bases at J, leaving 16 bases unmatched. The CDR3 runs 15 residues. In nucleotides, the CDR3 is TGTGCCAGTTCCCGCCGACAGGGGGGATTTAGAGGCTACACCTTC. Amino acids: CASSRRQGGFRGYTF.

This clonotype was counted ten times or more. This chain connects TRBV29-1 to TRBJ2-3, with a weak D call TRBD1 (6 bases). The CDR3 consists of 12 residues. V was pared by 6 bases and J by 7 bases, with 14 bases between. From germline, CDR1 is SQVTM and CDR2 ANQGSEA. CDR3 region: CSVRDTENTQYF. Written as DNA, the CDR3 is TGCAGCGTCCGGGACACTGAAAATACGCAGTATTTT.

In its sample, this clonotype was seen many times. V is TRBV6-1 and J is TRBJ1-1, with no clear D. Germline CDR1 and CDR2: MNHNS and SASEGT. This CDR3 has 10 residues. V lost 6 bases to trimming and J lost 8 bases, with 7 bases between them. Here the CDR3 DNA reads TGTGCCAGCAGGGACTACGAAGCTTTCTTT. Translation: CASRDYEAFF.

This clonotype has more than one count but fewer than ten. This chain joins TRBV2 and TRBJ2-7, with 10 nucleotides matching TRBD1. Losses at the gene ends were 8 bases for V and 6 bases for J; bases not matched to a gene: 7. Germline V gene data show CDR1 as SNHLY and CDR2 as FYNNEI. This CDR3 has 13 residues. The CDR3 here is CASRDRGLREQYF. DNA of the CDR3: TGTGCCAGCCGGGACAGGGGTCTCCGCGAGCAGTACTTC.

In this sample, this clonotype turned up many times. J is TRBJ2-1 and V is TRBV12-3 or TRBV12-4; possible D gene TRBD2, 6 bases. The CDR3 totals 15 residues. V was trimmed by 5 bases and J by 6 bases, leaving 17 bases between them. The CDR3 coding sequence is TGTGCCAGCAGTCCGGGGGTAGAGGGACCCAATGAGCAGTTCTTC. Translation: CASSPGVEGPNEQFF.

This clonotype occurred many times. The chain employs TRBV9 and TRBJ1-5, with unresolved D. The V gene's germline CDR1 is SGDLS and CDR2 YYNGEE. The CDR3 is 15 amino acids. V lost 7 bases and J 1 base, leaving 15 bases between the germline ends. The CDR3 loop reads CASSLGSTSNQPQHF. In DNA, the CDR3 is TGTGCCAGCTCGCTGGGGAGCACGAGCAATCAGCCCCAGCATTTT.

This clonotype was found a few times. The chain employs TRBV9 and TRBJ2-4; tentative D call: TRBD1 (6 bases). CDR1 is SGDLS, CDR2 YYNGEE, per germline. The CDR3 has 16 amino acids. The ends were cut back, 0 bases at V and 0 bases at J, with 10 bases in the middle. The CDR3 DNA follows: TGTGCCAGCAGCGTAGGGAACAGGGTAGCCAAAAACATTCAGTACTTC. Protein: CASSVGNRVAKNIQYF.

This clonotype was found many times. V gene TRBV5-1 combines with J gene TRBJ2-1, with D unclear. The CDR3 loop spans 15 amino acids. Looked up from germline, CDR1 is SGHRS and CDR2 is YFSETQ. V was cut by 2 bases and J by 2 bases, with 11 bases left in between. CDR3 sequence reads: CASSLEGQAYNEQFF. DNA of the CDR3: TGCGCCAGCAGCTTAGAAGGGCAGGCCTACAATGAGCAGTTCTTC.

This clonotype showed up many times. V usage is TRBV5-1 and J usage is TRBJ2-7; 10 nucleotides match TRBD1. Germline V CDR1 and CDR2: SGHRS, YFSETQ. V was clipped by 4 bases and J by 3 bases; unmatched bases: 7. The CDR3 loop spans 15 amino acids. The CDR3 sequence is CASSASGTGVYEQYF. CDR3 DNA: TGCGCCAGCAGCGCAAGCGGGACAGGGGTCTACGAGCAGTACTTC.

With respect to this clonotype: This could be a read error, since a much larger clone is one nucleotide away. This chain uses TRBV9 with TRBJ2-2, with TRBD1 matching over 8 bases. CDR1 is SGDLS, CDR2 YYNGEE, per germline. This CDR3 is built from 14 residues. In DNA form, the CDR3 reads TGTGCCAGCGGGAGACAGGGGAACACCGGGGAGGTGTTTTTT. Amino acid sequence: CASGRQGNTGEVFF.

V and J are TRBV28 and TRBJ2-1; D remains unclear. V was clipped by 7 bases and J by 0 bases, with 13 bases between them. Germline V gene lookup returns CDR1 MDHEN and CDR2 SYDVKM. The CDR3 is 15 amino acids. The CDR3 DNA sequence: TGTGCCAGCAACTTGTACGAGAGCTCCTACAATGAGCAGTTCTTC. Its translation: CASNLYESSYNEQFF.

The chain uses TRBV19 and TRBJ1-4; tentatively, D is TRBD1 (6 bases). In germline, CDR1 is LNHDA, CDR2 SQIVND (reference sequence). The CDR3 has 14 residues. Trimming left V 6 bases short and J 8 bases short, with 16 bases between. The DNA for the CDR3 is TGTGCCAGTAGGAGCGGGGGCCAGGTAGAAAAACTGTTTTTT. Protein product: CASRSGGQVEKLFF.

This clonotype came up a few times. The rearrangement links TRBV20-1 to TRBJ2-7; the match to TRBD1 covers 8 bases. The CDR3 sequence is 15 residues long. The trim removed 5 bases at V and 6 bases at J, leaving 15 bases unmatched. Per the germline V gene, CDR1 is DFQATT and CDR2 is SNEGSKA (reference sequence). The CDR3 loop is CSAPSLFEQGGEQYF. Here the CDR3 DNA reads TGCAGTGCTCCCTCACTGTTTGAACAGGGGGGCGAGCAGTACTTC.

This clonotype showed up many times. The chain links TRBV7-9 to TRBJ2-7; D remains ambiguous. Germline values: CDR1 SEHNR, CDR2 FQNEAQ (reference sequence). The CDR3 runs to 15 residues. V lost 4 bases to trimming and J lost 2 bases, with 15 bases between them. The DNA for the CDR3 is TGTGCCAGCAGCTCCGGTTGGGCGGTCCCCTACGAGCAGTACTTC. Amino acids: CASSSGWAVPYEQYF.

Details on this clonotype: A much larger clone is a single base away; this may be a read error. The V gene is TRBV12-3 or TRBV12-4, the J gene TRBJ2-1; 12 bases agree with TRBD2. V dropped 3 bases and J dropped 8; count of bases not matched to a gene: 14. CDR3 length equals 18 residues. The CDR3, as DNA: TGTGCCAGCAGTTTCCCCCTACGACTAGCGGGAGTGTCGGATGAGCAGTTCTTC. Translating gives CASSFPLRLAGVSDEQFF.

This clonotype came up many times. For the CDR3, the DNA is TGCAGCGCCGTGACTGTTAACACTGAAGCTTTCTTT. Its translation is CSAVTVNTEAFF. This chain links TRBV29-1 with TRBJ1-1, with no clear D. The ends were cut back, 7 bases at V and 2 bases at J, with 11 bases in the middle. Germline lookup yields CDR1 SQVTM and CDR2 ANQGSEA. CDR3 size: 12 residues.

This clonotype came up many times. The chain links TRBV7-9 to TRBJ2-5, with D tentatively TRBD2 (5 bases). Trimming took off 2 bases at V and 1 base at J, with 11 bases between the two ends. This CDR3 is built from 15 residues. Germline V lookup: CDR1 SEHNR, CDR2 FQNEAQ (reference sequence). The CDR3: CASSLPTSGQETQYF. The CDR3 nucleotides are TGTGCCAGCAGCTTACCAACCAGCGGCCAAGAGACCCAGTACTTC.

The chain employs TRBV20-1 and TRBJ2-1, with 7 bases lining up with TRBD2. The CDR3 loop spans 15 amino acids. Germline-derived CDR1 and CDR2 are DFQATT and SNEGSKA (reference sequence). Trimming removed 6 bases from V and 2 bases from J; junction bases left unmatched: 10. As DNA, the CDR3 is TGCAGTGCCCCTCAGGGCGGGAGCCCCTACAATGAGCAGTTCTTC. This gives the protein CSAPQGGSPYNEQFF.

This clonotype was observed many times. The junction differs from germline at one of its ends, possibly a read error. This CDR3 is CASSLGGGISF. The CDR3 nucleotides are TGTGCCAGCAGCTTAGGGGGGGGAATAAGCTTC. The V gene is TRBV11-2, the J gene TRBJ2-7; the match to TRBD2 covers 7 bases. The CDR3 is made up of 11 amino acids. Germline loops: CDR1 SGHAT, CDR2 FQNNGV.

There are many counts of this clonotype. This chain joins TRBV12-3 or TRBV12-4 and TRBJ1-2; D is unclear. Trimming took off 2 bases at V and 4 bases at J, with 8 bases between the two ends. The CDR3 contains 13 residues. Written as DNA, the CDR3 is TGTGCCAGCAGTTTATCAGATGCCTATGGCTACACCTTC. Encoded protein: CASSLSDAYGYTF.

This clonotype was counted ten times or more. The chain recombines TRBV4-1 with TRBJ2-3; 10 bases line up with TRBD2. This CDR3 has 17 amino acids. Trimming took 1 base from V and 4 from J; bases not matched to a gene: 8. Per the germline V gene, CDR1 is MGHRA and CDR2 is YSYEKL. The CDR3 bases are TGCGCCAGCAGCCAAGTCGCTAGCGGGAGTTTCGCAGATACGCAGTATTTT. It specifies CASSQVASGSFADTQYF.

This clonotype was recorded many times. The CDR3 here is CASSQELATSSYNEQFF. The CDR3 DNA follows: TGCGCCAGCAGCCAAGAGCTGGCGACCAGTTCCTACAATGAGCAGTTCTTC. The rearrangement links TRBV4-3 to TRBJ2-1, with D hard to call. CDR1 and CDR2 (germline): LGHNA, YSLEER. The CDR3 sequence is 17 residues long. V was clipped by 0 bases and J by 1 base, with 13 bases between them.